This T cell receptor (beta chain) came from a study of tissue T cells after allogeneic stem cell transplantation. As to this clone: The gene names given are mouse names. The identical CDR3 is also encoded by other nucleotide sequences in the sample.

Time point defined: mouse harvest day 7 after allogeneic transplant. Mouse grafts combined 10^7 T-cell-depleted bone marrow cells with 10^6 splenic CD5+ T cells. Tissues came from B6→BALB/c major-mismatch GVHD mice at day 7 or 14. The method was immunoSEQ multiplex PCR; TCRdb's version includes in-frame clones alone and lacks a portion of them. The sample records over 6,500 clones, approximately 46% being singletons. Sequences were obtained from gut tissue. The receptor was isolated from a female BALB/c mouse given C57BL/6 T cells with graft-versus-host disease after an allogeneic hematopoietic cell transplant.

CDR3 region: CASSLGGGNYAEQFF. The DNA read from the CDR3 is TGTGCCAGCAGTCTCGGGGGGGGGAACTATGCTGAGCAGTTC. This chain connects TRBV15 to TRBJ2-1; TRBD2 matches 7 bases. The sequence runs out 1 residue before the end of the CDR3; the remainder is reconstructed from the germline J gene. CDR3 length: 15 residues. The V and J ends lost 5 bases and 1 base, in that order; junction bases with no gene match: 5. CDR1 is SGHND, CDR2 FRSKSL, per germline.